This T cell receptor beta chain derives from a study of response to subunit inactivated influenza vaccine (dated 2018 in TCRdb). In terms of the full investigation: The study used deep quantitative T cell receptor repertoire profiling to track responses to a trivalent subunit inactivated influenza vaccine. What the study reported, not specific to this receptor: It was suggested by the authors that each seasonal influenza vaccination may recruit only a limited number of new T cells.

CDR1 is given as DFQATT and CDR2 as SNEGSKA, both from the germline V gene (reference sequence). There are 8 amino acids in the CDR3, from cysteine to phenylalanine inclusive. Just the 24-base CDR3 DNA is kept, in frame starting at base 1. This clonotype was observed a few times. Its antigen is not yet known. Its ends do not fully match the called genes, so a read error is possible. Library creation used RT-PCR. The instrument given in TCRdb is Illumina HiSeq 2500. Using fastp trimming at Q25 and MiXCR clonotype assembly, TCRdb reanalyzed the public sequencing data and kept in-frame beta chains. Rows with one shared CDR3 protein collapse into an entry with the most common genes and DNA. This sample lists about 540,000 distinct CDR3 sequences; under 30% were detected once. In total, the top ten clones hold about 3% of the sample. These data were likewise used in another study, on T cells expressing NK-cell markers. As that second study puts it: 5'RACE template switching, by which a universal primer site and unique molecular identifiers were added, was used to make TCR beta cDNA libraries. TCR beta-chain repertoires were profiled in sorted CD3+CD56+NKG2C+, CD3+CD56+NKG2C- and CD3+CD56-NKG2C+ T-cell subsets from about 8 donors. Among the eight sequenced donors, only one was HCMV-seronegative, while the other seven were HCMV-seropositive. To restrict sorting to alphabetaTCR-expressing T cells, an anti-gammadeltaTCR antibody was added in several experiments. For 6 or 7 donors, the dominant CD3+CD56+NKG2C+ clonotypes were among the top 10 CD8+ clonotypes and accounted for about 1.0-7.5% of CD8+ T cells. Those dominant clonotypes were again the most abundant among CD3+CD56-NKG2C+ cells in several donors, at roughly 25-60.1%. Whether the expanded NKG2C-expressing T cell clones were specific for HCMV antigens was left unclear. All eight donors whose samples were sequenced were randomly selected healthy volunteers, three of them men and five women. HCMV serostatus was determined by detecting HCMV-specific IgG in serum with a commercial ELISA kit. Peripheral blood mononuclear cells were isolated from blood by Ficoll density gradient centrifugation. CD4+ and CD8+ T cells were isolated from PBMC by magnetic immunoseparation with Miltenyi isolation kits. cDNA synthesis was primed from the TCR beta constant segment, followed by two successive PCR amplification steps. Illumina HiSeq 2000/2500, MiSeq or NextSeq was used to sequence libraries as 2 x 150 bp reads. Reads were demultiplexed and grouped by UMI with MIGEC, and clonotypes were assembled and quantified with MiTCR. Only TCR cDNA sequences supported by at least two reads were kept to exclude erroneous sequences. Downstream repertoire analysis used the tcR package, and clonotypes were matched across fractions by CDR3 nucleotide sequence plus V segment. VDJmatch was used to annotate antigen specificity against VDJdb, with one amino acid substitution in CDR3 allowed.

The chain was built from TRBV20-1 and TRBJ1-1, with the D gene call left open. The origin of this receptor is a man in his fifties who received an inactivated influenza vaccine. Donor details come from another sample of the same person, matched by shared clones. The specimen comprised CD4+ T cells sorted from PBMCs, sampled about 11 days after vaccination. The bases read TGCAGTGCTGGAGGGCCTCCCTTT. The encoded protein is CSAGGPPF.